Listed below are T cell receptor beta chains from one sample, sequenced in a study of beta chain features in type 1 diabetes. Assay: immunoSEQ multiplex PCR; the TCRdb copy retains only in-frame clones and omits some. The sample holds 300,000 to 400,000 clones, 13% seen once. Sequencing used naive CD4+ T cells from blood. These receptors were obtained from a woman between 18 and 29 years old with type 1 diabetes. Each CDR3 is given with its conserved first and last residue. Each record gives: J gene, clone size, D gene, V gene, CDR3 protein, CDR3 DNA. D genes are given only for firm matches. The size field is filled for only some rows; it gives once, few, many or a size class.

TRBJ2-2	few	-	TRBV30	CAWSVTAGGPTGELFF	TGTGCCTGGAGTGTAACAGCCGGGGGGCCCACCGGGGAGCTGTTTTTT
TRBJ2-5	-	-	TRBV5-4	CASSLVGTQETQYF	TGTGCCAGCAGCTTGGTGGGGACACAAGAGACCCAGTACTTC
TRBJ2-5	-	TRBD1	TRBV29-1	CSVARQGTVQETQYF	TGCAGCGTCGCGAGACAGGGGACTGTACAAGAGACCCAGTACTTC
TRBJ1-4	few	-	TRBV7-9	CASSGSRPSTNEKLFF	TGTGCCAGCAGCGGAAGCAGGCCTTCAACTAATGAAAAACTGTTTTTT
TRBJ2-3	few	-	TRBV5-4	CASSLVGTDTQYF	TGTGCCAGCAGCTTGGTCGGCACAGATACGCAGTATTTT
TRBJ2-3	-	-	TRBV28	CASAGGWTDTQYF	TGTGCCAGCGCCGGTGGTTGGACAGATACGCAGTATTTT
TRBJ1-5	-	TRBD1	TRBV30	CAWRDRVNQPQHF	TGTGCCTGGAGGGACAGGGTCAATCAGCCCCAGCATTTT
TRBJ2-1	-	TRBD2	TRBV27	CASSLWASGRNEQFF	TGTGCCAGCAGTTTATGGGCTAGCGGGAGGAATGAGCAGTTCTTC
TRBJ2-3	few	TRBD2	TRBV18	CASSPGTSGWDTQYF	TGTGCCAGCTCACCCGGGACTAGCGGATGGGATACGCAGTATTTT
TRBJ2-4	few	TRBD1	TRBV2	CASSEALRGLKNIQYF	TGTGCCAGCAGTGAAGCGCTTAGGGGGCTTAAAAACATTCAGTACTTC
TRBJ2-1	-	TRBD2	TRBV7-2	CASSPLAGSYNEQFF	TGTGCCAGCAGCCCGCTAGCGGGGTCCTACAATGAGCAGTTCTTC
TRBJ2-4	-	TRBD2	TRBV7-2	CASNWGGSGKNIQYF	TGTGCCAGCAACTGGGGCGGGAGCGGCAAAAACATTCAGTACTTC
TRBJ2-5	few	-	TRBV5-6	CASSFEGLETQYF	TGTGCCAGCAGCTTTGAGGGCTTGGAGACCCAGTACTTC
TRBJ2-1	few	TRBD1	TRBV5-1	CASSPRDSRNNEQFF	TGCGCCAGCAGCCCCCGGGACAGTCGAAACAATGAGCAGTTCTTC
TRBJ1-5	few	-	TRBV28	CASSLLAGNNQPQHF	TGTGCCAGCAGTTTACTGGCAGGGAACAATCAGCCCCAGCATTTT
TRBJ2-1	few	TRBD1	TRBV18	CASGQGQGNYNEQFF	TGTGCCAGCGGCCAAGGACAGGGTAACTACAATGAGCAGTTCTTC
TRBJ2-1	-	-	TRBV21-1	CASSKRGDYNEQFF	TGTGCCAGCAGCAAGAGAGGCGATTACAATGAGCAGTTCTTC
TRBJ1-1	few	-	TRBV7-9	CASSLSLASNTEAFF	TGTGCCAGCAGCTTAAGTCTAGCCTCGAACACTGAAGCTTTCTTT
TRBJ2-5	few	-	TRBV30	CAWSVPPPVVQETQYF	TGTGCCTGGAGTGTACCCCCCCCGGTGGTCCAAGAGACCCAGTACTTC
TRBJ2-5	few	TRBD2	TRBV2	CASSGQSGGQYF	TGTGCCAGCAGTGGGCAAAGCGGGGGCCAGTACTTC
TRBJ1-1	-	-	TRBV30	CAWTTGLRNTEAFF	TGTGCCTGGACTACGGGACTGCGGAACACTGAAGCTTTCTTT
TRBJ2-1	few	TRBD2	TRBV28	CASSLFSGGSYNEQFF	TGTGCCAGCAGTTTATTTAGCGGGGGCTCCTACAATGAGCAGTTCTTC
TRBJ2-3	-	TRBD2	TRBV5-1	CASSLGSGRGGDTQYF	TGCGCCAGCAGCTTGGGTAGCGGGAGAGGGGGAGATACGCAGTATTTT
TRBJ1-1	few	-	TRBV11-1	CASSLEEFTEAFF	TGTGCCAGCAGCTTAGAGGAGTTCACTGAAGCTTTCTTT
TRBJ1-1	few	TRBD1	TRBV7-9	CASSLDRVSFTTEAFF	TGTGCCAGCAGCCTGGACAGGGTTTCGTTTACGACTGAAGCTTTCTTT
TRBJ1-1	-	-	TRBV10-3	CASSSGTEAFF	TGTGCCTCGTCGTCGGGTACTGAAGCTTTCTTT
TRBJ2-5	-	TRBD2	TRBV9	CASSVNPQRGETQYF	TGTGCCAGCAGCGTAAACCCCCAGCGGGGAGAGACCCAGTACTTC
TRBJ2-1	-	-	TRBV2	CASRDGYSGSEQFF	TGTGCCAGCCGCGATGGATATAGCGGTTCTGAGCAGTTCTTC
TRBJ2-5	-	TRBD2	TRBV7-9	CASSRSGKAETQYF	TGTGCCAGCAGCCGCAGCGGGAAGGCGGAGACCCAGTACTTC